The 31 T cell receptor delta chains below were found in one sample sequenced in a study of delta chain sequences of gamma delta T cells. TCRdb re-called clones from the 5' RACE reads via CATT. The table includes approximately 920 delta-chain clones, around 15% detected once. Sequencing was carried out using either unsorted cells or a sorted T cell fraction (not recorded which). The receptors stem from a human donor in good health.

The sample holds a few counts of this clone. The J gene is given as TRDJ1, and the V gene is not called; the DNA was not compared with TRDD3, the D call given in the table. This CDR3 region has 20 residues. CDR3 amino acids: CASLCPALLLGDKNTDKLIF. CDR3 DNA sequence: TGTGCTTCATTGTGCCCTGCCTTATTACTGGGGGATAAAAACACCGATAAACTCATCTTT.

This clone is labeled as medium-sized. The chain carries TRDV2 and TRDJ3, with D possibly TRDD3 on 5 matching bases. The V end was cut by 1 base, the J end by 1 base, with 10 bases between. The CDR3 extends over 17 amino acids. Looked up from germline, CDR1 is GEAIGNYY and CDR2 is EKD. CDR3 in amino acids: CACDTVRGSWDTRQMFF. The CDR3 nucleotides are TGTGCCTGTGACACAGTACGGGGATCCTGGGACACCCGACAGATGTTTTTC.

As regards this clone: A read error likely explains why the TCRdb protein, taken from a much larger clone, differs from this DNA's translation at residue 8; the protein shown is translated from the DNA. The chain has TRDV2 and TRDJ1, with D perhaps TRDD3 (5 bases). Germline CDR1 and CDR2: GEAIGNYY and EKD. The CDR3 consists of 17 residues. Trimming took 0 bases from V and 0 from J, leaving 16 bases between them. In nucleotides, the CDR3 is TGTGCCTGTGACACCATGGGGCACCGACCGTACACCGATAAACTCATCTTT. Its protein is CACDTMGHRPYTDKLIF.

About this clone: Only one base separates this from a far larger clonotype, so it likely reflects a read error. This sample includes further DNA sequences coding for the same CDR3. The DNA of the CDR3 is TGTGCTCTTGGGGAGAACCCTTCCCTACCACTGACTGATAAACTCATCTTT. The encoded protein is CALGENPSLPLTDKLIF. V and J are TRDV1 and TRDJ1; a possible D gene is TRDD2 (6 bases). TCRdb supplies no J gene; here it was assigned by aligning the nucleotide sequence to germline. The germline V and J ends were trimmed by 3 bases and 5 bases, with 22 bases remaining between them. The CDR3 consists of 17 residues. In germline, CDR1 is TSWWSYY, CDR2 QGS.

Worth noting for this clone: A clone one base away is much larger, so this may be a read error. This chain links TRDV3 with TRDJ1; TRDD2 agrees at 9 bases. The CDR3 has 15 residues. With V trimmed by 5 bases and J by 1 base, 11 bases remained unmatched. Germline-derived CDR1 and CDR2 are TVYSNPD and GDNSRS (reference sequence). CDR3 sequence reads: CAPSLPTLGTDKLIF. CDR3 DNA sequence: TGTGCCCCCAGCCTTCCTACCTTGGGCACCGATAAACTCATCTTT.

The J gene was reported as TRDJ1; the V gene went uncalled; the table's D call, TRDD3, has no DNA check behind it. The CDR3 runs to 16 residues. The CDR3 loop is CACDLAGGGYTDKLIF. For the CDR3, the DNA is TGTGCCTGTGACTTGGCGGGGGGGGGGTACACCGATAAACTCATCTTT.

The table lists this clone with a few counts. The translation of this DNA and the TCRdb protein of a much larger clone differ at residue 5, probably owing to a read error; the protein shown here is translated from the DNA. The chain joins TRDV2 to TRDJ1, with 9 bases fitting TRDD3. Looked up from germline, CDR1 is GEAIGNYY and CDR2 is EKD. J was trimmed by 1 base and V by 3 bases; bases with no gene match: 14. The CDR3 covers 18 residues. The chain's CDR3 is CACDALGTGGQATDKLIF. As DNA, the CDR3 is TGTGCCTGTGACGCCCTCGGTACTGGGGGACAAGCCACCGATAAACTCATCTTT.

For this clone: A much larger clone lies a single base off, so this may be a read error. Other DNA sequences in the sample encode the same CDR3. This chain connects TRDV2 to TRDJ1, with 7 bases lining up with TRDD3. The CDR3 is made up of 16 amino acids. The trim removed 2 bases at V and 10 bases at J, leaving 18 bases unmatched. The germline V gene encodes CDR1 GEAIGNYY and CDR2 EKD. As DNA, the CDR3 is TGTGCCTGTGACAAGCTGGGGGCGCCCGTTCGCGGAGGACTCATCTTT. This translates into CACDKLGAPVRGGLIF.

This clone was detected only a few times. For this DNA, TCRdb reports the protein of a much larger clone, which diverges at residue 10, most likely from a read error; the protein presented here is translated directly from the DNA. The CDR3 loop reads CAIFSWGVIICSWDTRQMFF. The CDR3, as DNA: TGTGCCATCTTTTCTTGGGGGGTCATAATTTGCTCCTGGGACACCCGACAGATGTTTTTC. The J gene corresponds to TRDJ3; a V gene call is absent; the table's D call, TRDD3, was not checked against the DNA. CDR3 length: 20 amino acids.

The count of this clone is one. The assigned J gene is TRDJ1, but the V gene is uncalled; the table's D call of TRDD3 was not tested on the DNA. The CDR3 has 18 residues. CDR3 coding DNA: TGTGCCTGTGACACTCCCTGGGTGGGGGATACCTACACCGATAAACTCATCTTT. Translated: CACDTPWVGDTYTDKLIF.

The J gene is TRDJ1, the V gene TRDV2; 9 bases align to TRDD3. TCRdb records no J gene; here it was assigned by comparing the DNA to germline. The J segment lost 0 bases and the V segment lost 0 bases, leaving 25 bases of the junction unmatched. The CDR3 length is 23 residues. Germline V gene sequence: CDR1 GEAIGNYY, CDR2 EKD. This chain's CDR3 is CACDTVVPVGYTGGPLYTDKLIF. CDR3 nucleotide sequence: TGTGCCTGTGACACCGTCGTCCCCGTGGGGTATACTGGGGGACCCCTATACACCGATAAACTCATCTTT.

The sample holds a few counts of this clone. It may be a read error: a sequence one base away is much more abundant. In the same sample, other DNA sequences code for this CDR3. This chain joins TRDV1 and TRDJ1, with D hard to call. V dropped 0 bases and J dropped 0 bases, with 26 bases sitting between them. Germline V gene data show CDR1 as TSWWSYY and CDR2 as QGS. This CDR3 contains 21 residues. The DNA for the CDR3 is TGTGCTCTTGGGGAACTTGTAGGGCCTCCAACGTGTACCTATCACACCGATAAACTCATCTTT. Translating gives CALGELVGPPTCTYHTDKLIF.

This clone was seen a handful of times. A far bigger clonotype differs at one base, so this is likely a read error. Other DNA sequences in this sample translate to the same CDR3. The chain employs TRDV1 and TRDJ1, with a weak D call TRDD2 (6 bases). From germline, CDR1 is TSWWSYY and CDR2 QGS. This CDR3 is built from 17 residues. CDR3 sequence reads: CALGENPSLPLTDKLIF. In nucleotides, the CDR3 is TGCGCTCTTGGGGAGAACCCTTCCCTACCACTGACCGATAAACTCATCTTT.

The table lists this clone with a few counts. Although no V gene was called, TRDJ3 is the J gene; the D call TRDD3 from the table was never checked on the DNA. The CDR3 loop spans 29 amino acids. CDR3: CSGINAECFGIASWGTVIMCSWDTRQMFF. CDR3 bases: TGCAGTGGTATCAACGCAGAGTGTTTTGGCATTGCCTCTTGGGGGACTGTCATAATGTGCTCCTGGGACACCCGACAGATGTTTTTC.

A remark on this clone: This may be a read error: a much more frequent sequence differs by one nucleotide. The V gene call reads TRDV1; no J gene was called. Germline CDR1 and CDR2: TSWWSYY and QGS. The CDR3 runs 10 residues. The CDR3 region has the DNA TGTGCTCTTGGGCCCAACCGGGCCTTTTTT. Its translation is CALGPNRAFF.

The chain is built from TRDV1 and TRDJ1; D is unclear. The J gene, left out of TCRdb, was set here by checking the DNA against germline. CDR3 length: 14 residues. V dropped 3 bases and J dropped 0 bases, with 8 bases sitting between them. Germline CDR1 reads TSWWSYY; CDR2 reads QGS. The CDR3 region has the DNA TGTGCTCTTGGGGAGCAACCGTACACCGATAAACTCATCTTT. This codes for CALGEQPYTDKLIF.

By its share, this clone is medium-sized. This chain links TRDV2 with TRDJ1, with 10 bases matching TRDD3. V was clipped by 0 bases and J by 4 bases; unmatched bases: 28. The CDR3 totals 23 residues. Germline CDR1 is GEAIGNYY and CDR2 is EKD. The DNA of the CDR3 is TGTGCCTGTGACACCGTAGCCATGCCTACACCGACTGGGGGATCAGTATATGGCGATAAACTCATCTTT. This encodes CACDTVAMPTPTGGSVYGDKLIF.

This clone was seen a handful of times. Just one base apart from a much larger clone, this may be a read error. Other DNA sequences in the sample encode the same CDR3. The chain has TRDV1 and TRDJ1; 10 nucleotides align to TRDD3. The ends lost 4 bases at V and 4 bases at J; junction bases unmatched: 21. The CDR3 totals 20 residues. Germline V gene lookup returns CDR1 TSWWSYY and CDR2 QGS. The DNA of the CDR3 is TGTGCTCTTGGGGGAGACCGCCTCCCTACGTACTGGGGGATCAGCGATAAACTCATCTTT. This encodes CALGGDRLPTYWGISDKLIF.

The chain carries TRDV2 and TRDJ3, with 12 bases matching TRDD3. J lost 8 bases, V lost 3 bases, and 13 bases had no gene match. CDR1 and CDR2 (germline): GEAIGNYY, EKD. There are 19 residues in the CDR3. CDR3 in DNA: TGTGCCTGTGACGACTTGGCTGGGGGATACGACGGGTACACCCGACAGATGTTTTTC. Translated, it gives CACDDLAGGYDGYTRQMFF.

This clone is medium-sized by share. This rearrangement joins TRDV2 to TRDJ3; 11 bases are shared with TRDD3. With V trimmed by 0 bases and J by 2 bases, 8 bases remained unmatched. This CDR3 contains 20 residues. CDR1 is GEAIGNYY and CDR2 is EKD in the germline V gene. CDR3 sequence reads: CACDTIAVGDTPWDTRQMFF. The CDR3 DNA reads TGTGCCTGTGACACCATTGCCGTGGGGGATACGCCCTGGGACACCCGACAGATGTTTTTC.

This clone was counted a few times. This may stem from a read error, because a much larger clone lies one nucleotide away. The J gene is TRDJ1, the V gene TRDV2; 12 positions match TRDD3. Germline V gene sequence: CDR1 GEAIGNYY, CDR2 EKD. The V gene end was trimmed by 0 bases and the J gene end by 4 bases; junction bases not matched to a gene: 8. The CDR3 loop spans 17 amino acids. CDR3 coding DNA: TGTGCCTGTGACACCGTTCAAACTGGGGGATACAGCGATAAACTCATCTTT. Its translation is CACDTVQTGGYSDKLIF.

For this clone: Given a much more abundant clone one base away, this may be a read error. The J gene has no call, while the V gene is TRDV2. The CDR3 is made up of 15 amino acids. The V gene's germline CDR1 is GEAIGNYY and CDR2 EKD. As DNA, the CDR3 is TGTGCCTGTGACTCCCTTTTGAGTTCCACCGATAACCTCATCTTT. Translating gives CACDSLLSSTDNLIF.

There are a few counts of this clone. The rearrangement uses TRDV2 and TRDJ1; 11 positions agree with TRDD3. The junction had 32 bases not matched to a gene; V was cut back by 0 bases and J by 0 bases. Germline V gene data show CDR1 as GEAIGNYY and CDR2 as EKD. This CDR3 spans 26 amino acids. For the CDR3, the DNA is TGTGCCTGTGACACCGTCCCTTTCGGCACCGAAACAGTACTGGGGGATAGGGCCCTTAACACCGATAAACTCATCTTT. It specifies CACDTVPFGTETVLGDRALNTDKLIF.

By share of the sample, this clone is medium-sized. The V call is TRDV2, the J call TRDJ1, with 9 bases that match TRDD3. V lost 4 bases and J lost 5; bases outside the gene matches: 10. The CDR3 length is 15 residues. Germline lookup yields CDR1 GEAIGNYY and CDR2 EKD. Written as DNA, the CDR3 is TGTGCCTGTGAGTCACTGGGGGAGCTCATGGATAAACTCATCTTT. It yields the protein CACESLGELMDKLIF.

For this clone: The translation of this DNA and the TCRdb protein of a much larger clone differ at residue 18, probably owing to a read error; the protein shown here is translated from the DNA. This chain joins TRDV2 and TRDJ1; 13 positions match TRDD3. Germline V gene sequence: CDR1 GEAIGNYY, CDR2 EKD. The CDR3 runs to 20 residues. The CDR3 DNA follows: TGTGCCTGTGACACCTTGGTACTGGGGGATACGCTGAAGGGGGCCGATAAACCCATCTTT. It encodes CACDTLVLGDTLKGADKPIF.

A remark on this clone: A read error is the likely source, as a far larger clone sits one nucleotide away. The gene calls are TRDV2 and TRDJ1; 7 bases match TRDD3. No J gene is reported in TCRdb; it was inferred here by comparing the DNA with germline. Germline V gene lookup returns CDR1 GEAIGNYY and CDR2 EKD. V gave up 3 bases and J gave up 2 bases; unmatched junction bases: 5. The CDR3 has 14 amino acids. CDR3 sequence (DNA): TGTGCCTGTGACGCAGTTGGGGGAACCGATAAACTCATCTTT. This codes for CACDAVGGTDKLIF.

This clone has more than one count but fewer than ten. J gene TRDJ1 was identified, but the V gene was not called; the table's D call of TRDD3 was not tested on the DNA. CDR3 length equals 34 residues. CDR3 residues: CASDLTLSDKQWYQRRVHSFRLLGGPLYTDKLIF. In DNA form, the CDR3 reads TGTGCTTCCGATCTCACTCTATCCGACAAGCAGTGGTATCAACGCAGAGTGCACTCCTTTAGACTCTTGGGGGGACCCCTATACACCGATAAACTCATCTTT.

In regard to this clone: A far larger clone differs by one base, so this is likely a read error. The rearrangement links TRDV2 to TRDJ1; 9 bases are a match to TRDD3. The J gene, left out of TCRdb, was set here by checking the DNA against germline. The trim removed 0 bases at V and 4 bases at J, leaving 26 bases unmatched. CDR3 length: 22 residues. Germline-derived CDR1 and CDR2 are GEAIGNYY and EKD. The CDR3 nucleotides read TGTGCCTGTGACACCGTCGTCCGCGTGGGGTATACTGGGGGACAAAAGAACGATAAACTCATCTTT. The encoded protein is CACDTVVRVGYTGGQKNDKLIF.

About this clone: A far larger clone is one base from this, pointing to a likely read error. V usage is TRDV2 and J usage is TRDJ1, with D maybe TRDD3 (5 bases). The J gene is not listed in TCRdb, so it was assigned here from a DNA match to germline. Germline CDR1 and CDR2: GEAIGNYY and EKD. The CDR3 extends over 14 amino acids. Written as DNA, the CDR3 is TGTGCAATATTAGAGGTGGGGACCACGGACAAACTCATCTTT. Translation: CAILEVGTTDKLIF.

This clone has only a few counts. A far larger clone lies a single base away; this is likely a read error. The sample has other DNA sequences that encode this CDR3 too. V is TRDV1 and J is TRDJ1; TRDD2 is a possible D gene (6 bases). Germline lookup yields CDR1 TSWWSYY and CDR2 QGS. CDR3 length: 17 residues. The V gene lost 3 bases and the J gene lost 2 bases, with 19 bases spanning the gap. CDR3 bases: TGTGCTCTTGGGGAGAACCCTTCCCTACCTCTGACCGATAAACTCATCTTT. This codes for CALGENPSLPLTDKLIF.

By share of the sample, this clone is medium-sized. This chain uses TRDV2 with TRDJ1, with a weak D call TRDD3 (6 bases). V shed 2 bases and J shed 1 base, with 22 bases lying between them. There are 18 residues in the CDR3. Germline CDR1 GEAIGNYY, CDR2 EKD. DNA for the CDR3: TGTGCCTGTGACAAACTTGGGGGCCCCAGGACCATCACCGATAAACTCATCTTT. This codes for CACDKLGGPRTITDKLIF.